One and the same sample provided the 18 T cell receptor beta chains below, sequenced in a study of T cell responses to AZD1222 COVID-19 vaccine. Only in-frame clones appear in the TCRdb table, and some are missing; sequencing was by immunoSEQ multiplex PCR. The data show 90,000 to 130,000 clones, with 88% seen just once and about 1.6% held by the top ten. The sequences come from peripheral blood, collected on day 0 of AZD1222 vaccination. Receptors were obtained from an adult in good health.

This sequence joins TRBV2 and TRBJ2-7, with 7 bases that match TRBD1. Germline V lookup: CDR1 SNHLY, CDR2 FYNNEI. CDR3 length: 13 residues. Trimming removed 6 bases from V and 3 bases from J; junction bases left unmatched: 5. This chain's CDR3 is CASRGDRIYEQYF. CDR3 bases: TGTGCCAGCAGGGGGGACAGAATCTACGAGCAGTACTTC.

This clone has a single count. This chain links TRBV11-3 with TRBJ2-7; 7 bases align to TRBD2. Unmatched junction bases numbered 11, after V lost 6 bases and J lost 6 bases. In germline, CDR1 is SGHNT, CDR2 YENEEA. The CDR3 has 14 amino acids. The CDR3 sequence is CASSTGGLVREQYF. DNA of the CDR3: TGTGCCAGCAGTACCGGTGGACTAGTGCGCGAGCAGTACTTC.

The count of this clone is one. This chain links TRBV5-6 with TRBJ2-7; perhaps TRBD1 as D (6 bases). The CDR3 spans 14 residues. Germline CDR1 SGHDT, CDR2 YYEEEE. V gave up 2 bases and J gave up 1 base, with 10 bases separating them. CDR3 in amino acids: CASSFGGASYEQYF. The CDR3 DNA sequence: TGTGCCAGCAGCTTTGGGGGCGCTTCCTACGAGCAGTACTTC.

The CDR3 DNA sequence: TGTGCCAGCAGCCCGTATGCCGGGCTTGATGGCTACACCTTC. Translated: CASSPYAGLDGYTF. The rearrangement joins TRBV3-1 (or the pseudogene TRBV3-2) to TRBJ1-2, with no clear D. Trimming removed 4 bases from V and 6 bases from J, with 15 bases in between. Per the germline V gene, CDR1 is LGHDT and CDR2 is YNNKEL (reference sequence). The CDR3 has 14 amino acids.

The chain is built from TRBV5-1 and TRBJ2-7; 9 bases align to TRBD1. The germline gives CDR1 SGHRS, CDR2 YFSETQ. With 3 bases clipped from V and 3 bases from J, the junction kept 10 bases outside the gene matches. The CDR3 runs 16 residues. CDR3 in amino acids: CASSSGTGKSSYEQYF. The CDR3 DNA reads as TGCGCCAGCAGCTCCGGGACAGGGAAAAGTAGCTACGAGCAGTACTTC.

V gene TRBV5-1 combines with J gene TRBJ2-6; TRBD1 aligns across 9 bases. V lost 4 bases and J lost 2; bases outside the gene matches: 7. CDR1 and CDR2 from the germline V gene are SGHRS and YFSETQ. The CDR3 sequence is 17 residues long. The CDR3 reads CASSDGTGKAGANVLTF. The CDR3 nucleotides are TGCGCCAGCAGCGACGGGACAGGGAAGGCTGGGGCCAACGTCCTGACTTTC.

CDR3 coding DNA: TGTGCCAGCAGCTTAAGGTGGGACACTGAAGCTTTCTTT. The encoded protein is CASSLRWDTEAFF. V is TRBV11-2 and J is TRBJ1-1; D is unclear. In germline, CDR1 is SGHAT, CDR2 FQNNGV. With 2 bases removed from V and 3 bases from J, the gap between germline ends came to 7 bases. The CDR3 is 13 amino acids.

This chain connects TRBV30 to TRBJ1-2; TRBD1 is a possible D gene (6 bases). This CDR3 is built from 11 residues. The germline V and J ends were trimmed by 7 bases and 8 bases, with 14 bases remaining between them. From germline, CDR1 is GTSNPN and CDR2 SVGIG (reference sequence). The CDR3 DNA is TGTGCCTCGAACAGGGAGTGGGGCTACACCTTC. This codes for CASNREWGYTF.

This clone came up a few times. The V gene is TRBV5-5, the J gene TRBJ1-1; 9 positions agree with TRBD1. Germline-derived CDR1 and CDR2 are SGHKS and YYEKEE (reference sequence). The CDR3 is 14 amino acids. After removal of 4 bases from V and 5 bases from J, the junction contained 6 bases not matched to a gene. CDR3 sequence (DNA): TGTGCCAGCAGCACCTACAGGGGGCGTACTGAAGCTTTCTTT. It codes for CASSTYRGRTEAFF. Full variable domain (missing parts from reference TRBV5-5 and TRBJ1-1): DAGVTQSPTHLIKTRGQQVTLRCSPISGHKSVSWYQQVLGQGPQFIFQYYEKEERGRGNFPDRFSARQFPNYSSELNVNALLLGDSALYLCASSTYRGRTEAFFGQGTRLTVV.

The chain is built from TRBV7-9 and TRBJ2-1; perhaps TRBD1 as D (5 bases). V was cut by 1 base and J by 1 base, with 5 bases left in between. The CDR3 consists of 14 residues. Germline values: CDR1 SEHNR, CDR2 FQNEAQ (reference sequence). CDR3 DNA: TGTGCCAGCAGCTTAGGGACATCCTACAATGAGCAGTTCTTC. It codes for CASSLGTSYNEQFF.

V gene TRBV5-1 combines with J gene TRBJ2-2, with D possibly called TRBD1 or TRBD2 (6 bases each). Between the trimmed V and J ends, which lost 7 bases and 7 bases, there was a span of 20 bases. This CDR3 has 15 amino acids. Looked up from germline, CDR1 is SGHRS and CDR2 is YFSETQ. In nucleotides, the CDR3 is TGCGCCAGCGGACCTTTAGGGGGGAAAATCGGGGAGCTGTTTTTT. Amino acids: CASGPLGGKIGELFF. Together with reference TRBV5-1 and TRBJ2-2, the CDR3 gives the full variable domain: KAGVTQTPRYLIKTRGQQVTLSCSPISGHRSVSWYQQTPGQGLQFLFEYFSETQRNKGNFPGRFSGRQFSNSRSEMNVSTLELGDSALYLCASGPLGGKIGELFFGEGSRLTVL.

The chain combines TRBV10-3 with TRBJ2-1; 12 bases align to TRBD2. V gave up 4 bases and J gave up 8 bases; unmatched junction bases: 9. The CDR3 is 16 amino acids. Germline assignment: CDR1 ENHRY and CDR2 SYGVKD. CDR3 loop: CAISATGGLAGDEQFF. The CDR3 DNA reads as TGTGCCATCAGTGCCACTGGGGGACTAGCGGGTGATGAGCAGTTCTTC.

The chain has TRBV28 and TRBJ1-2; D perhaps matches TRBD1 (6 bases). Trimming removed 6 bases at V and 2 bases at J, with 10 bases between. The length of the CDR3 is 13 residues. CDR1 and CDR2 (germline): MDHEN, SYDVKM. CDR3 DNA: TGTGCCAGCAGGAGAGGACAGAACTATGGCTACACCTTC. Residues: CASRRGQNYGYTF.

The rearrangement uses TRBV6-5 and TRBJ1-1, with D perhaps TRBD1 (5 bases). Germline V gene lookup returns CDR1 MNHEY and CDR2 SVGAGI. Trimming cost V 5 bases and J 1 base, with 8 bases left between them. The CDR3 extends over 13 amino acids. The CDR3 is CASSPGRNTEAFF. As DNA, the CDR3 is TGTGCCAGCAGTCCGGGACGGAACACTGAAGCTTTCTTT.

The DNA for the CDR3 is TGTGCCAGCAGCACGAGACAGGTCCAAGAGACCCAGTACTTC. It codes for CASSTRQVQETQYF. The chain carries TRBV6-2 or TRBV6-3 and TRBJ2-5; possibly TRBD1 for D (6 bases). CDR3 length: 14 residues. CDR1 and CDR2 from the germline V gene are MNHEY and SVGEGT. V was pared by 6 bases and J by 1 base, with 12 bases between.

The CDR3 bases are TGTGCCAGTAGTATCCTAGCGGGAGGGAACAATGAGCAGTTCTTC. It encodes CASSILAGGNNEQFF. The chain joins TRBV19 to TRBJ2-1; TRBD2 matches at 12 bases. CDR3 length equals 15 residues. Germline trimming cut 3 bases from V and 5 bases from J; bases unmatched to any gene: 2. Germline values: CDR1 LNHDA, CDR2 SQIVND (reference sequence).

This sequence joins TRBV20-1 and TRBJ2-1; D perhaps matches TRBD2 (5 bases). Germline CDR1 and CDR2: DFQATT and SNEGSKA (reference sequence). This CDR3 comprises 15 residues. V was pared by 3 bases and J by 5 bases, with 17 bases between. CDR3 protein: CSASRDGVGDNEQFF. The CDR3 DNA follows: TGCAGTGCTAGTCGGGATGGGGTGGGCGACAATGAGCAGTTCTTC.

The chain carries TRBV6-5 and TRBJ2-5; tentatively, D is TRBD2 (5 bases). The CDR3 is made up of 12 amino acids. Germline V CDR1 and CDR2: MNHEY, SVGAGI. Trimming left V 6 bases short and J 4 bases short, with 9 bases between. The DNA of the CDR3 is TGTGCCAGCAGGAGCGGACTAGAGACCCAGTACTTC. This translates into CASRSGLETQYF.